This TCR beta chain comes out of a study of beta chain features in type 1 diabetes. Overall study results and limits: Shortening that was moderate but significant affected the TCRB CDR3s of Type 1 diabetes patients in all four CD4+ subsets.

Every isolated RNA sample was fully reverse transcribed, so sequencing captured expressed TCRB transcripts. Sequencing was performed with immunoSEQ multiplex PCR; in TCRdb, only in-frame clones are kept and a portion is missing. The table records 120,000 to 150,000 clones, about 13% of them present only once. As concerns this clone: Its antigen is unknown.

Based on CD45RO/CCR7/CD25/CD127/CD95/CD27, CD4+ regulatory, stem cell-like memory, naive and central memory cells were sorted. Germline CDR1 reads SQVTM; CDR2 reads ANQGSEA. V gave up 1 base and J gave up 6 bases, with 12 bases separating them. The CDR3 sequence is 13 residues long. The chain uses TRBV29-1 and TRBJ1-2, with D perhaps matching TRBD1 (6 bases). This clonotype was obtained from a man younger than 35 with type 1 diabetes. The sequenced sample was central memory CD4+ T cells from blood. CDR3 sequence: CSVEGGGNDGYTF. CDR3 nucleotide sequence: TGCAGCGTTGAAGGAGGGGGGAACGATGGCTACACCTTC. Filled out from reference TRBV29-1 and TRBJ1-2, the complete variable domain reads SAVISQKPSRDICQRGTSLTIQCQVDSQVTMMFWYRQQPGQSLTLIATANQGSEATYESGFVIDKFPISRPNLTFSTLTVSNMSPEDSSIYLCSVEGGGNDGYTFGSGTRLTVV.